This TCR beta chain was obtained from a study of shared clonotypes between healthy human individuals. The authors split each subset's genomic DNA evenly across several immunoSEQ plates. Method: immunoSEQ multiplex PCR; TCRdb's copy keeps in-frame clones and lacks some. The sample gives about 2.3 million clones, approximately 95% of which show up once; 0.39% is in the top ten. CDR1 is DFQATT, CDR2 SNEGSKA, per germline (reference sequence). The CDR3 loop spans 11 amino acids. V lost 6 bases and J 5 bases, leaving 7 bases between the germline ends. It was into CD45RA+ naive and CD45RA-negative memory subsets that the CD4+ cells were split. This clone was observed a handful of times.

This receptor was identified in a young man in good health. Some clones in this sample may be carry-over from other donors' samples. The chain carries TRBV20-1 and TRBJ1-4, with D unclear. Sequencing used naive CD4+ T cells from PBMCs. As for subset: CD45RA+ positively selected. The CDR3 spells CSAGLNEKLFF. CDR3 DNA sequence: TGCAGTGCAGGACTAAATGAAAAACTGTTTTTT.